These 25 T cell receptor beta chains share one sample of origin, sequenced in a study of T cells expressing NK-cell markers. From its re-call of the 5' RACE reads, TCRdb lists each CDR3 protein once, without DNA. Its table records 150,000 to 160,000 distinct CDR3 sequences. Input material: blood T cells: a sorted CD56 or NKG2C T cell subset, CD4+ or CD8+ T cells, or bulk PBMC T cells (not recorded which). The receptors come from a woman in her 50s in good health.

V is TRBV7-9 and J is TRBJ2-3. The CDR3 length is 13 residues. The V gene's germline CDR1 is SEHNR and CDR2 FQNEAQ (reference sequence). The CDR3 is CASSLYGMDTQYF.

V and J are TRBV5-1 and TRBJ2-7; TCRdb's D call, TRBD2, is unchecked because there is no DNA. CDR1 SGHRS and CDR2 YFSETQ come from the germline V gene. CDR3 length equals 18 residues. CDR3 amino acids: CASIDSKEREDHVYEQYF.

The CDR3: CASREGGYTGELFF. The chain uses TRBV6-2 or TRBV6-3 and TRBJ2-2; without DNA, the TCRdb call of TRBD1 cannot be checked. CDR3 length equals 14 residues. CDR1 and CDR2 (germline): MNHEY, SVGEGT.

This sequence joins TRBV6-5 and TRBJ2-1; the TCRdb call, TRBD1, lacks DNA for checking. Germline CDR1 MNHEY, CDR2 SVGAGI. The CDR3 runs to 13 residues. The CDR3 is CASSSGTVGEQFF.

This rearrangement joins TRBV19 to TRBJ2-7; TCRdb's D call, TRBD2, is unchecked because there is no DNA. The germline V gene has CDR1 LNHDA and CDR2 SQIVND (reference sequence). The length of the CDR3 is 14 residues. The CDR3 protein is CASSTSDGEYEQYF.

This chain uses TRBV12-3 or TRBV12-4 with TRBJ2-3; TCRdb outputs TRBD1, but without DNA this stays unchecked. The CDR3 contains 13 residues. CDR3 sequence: CASSFPVTDTQYF.

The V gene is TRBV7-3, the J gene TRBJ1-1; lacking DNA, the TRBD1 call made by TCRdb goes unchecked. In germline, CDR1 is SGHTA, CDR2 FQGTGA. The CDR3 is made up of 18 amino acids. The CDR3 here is CASSLTYTGQGTNTEAFF.

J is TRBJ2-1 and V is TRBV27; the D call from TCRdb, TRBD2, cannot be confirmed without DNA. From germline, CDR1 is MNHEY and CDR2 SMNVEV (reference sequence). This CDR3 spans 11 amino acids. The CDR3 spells CASRTRFEQFF.

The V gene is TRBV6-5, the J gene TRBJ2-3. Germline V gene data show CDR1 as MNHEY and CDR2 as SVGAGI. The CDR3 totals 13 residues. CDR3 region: CASSYSGTDTQYF.

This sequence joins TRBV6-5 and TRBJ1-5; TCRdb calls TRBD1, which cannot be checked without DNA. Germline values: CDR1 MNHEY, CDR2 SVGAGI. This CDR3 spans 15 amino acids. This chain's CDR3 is CASSGGDGSNQPQHF.

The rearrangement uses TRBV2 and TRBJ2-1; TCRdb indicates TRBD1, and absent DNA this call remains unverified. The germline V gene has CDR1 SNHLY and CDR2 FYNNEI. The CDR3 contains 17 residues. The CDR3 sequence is CASSGFDRTDTYNEQFF.

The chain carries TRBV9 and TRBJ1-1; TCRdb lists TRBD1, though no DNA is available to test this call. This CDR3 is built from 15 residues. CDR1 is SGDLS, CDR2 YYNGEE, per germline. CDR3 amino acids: CASSELTGGGTEAFF.

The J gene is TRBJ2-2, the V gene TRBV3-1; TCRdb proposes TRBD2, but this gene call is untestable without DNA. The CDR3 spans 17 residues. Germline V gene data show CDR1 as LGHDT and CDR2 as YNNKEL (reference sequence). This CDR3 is CASSPLPKRESIGELFF.

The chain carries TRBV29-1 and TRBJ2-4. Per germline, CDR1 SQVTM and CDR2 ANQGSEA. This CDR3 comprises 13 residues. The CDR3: CSVVPIAKNIQYF.

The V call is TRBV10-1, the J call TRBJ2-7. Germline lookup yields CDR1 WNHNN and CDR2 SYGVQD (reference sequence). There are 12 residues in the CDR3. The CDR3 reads CASSKSGSEQYF.

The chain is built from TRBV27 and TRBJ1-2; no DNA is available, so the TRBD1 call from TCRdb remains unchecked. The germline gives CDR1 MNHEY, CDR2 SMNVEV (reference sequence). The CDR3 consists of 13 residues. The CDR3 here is CASSTQTGGGYTF.

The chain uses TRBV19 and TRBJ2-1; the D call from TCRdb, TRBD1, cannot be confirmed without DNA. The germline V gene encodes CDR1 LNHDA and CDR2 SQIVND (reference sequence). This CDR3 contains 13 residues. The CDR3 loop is CASSMTGYNEQFF.

CDR3 sequence reads: CASSSAVGEQYF. This rearrangement joins TRBV9 to TRBJ2-7. The CDR3 contains 12 residues. Germline lookup yields CDR1 SGDLS and CDR2 YYNGEE.

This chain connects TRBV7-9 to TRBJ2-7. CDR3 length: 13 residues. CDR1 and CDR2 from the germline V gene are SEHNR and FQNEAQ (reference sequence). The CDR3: CASSLADAYEQYF.

CDR3 protein: CASSEGRQHQETQYF. The chain uses TRBV6-1 and TRBJ2-5; TCRdb outputs TRBD1, but without DNA this stays unchecked. The CDR3 loop spans 15 amino acids. In germline, CDR1 is MNHNS, CDR2 SASEGT.

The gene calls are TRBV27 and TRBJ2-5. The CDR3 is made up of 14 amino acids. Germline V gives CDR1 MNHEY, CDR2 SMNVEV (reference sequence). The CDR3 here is CASSPSFNQETQYF.

The CDR3 loop reads CASSYTGHRQYEQYF. The chain couples TRBV27 to TRBJ2-7; the TCRdb D gene call, TRBD1, has no DNA to confirm it. Per germline, CDR1 MNHEY and CDR2 SMNVEV (reference sequence). The CDR3 is made up of 15 amino acids.

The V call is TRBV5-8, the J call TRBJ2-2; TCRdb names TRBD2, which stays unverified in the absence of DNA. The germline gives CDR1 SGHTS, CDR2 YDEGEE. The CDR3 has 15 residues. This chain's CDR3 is CASSLVAGGTGELFF.

The chain's CDR3 is CASSLGRLRETQYF. The chain uses TRBV5-6 and TRBJ2-5. This CDR3 is 14 amino acids long. The germline V gene has CDR1 SGHDT and CDR2 YYEEEE.

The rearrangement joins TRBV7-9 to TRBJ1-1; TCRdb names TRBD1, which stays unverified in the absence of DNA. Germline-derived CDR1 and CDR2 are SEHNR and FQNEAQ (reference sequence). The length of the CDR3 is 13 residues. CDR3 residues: CASSSPGHTEAFF.